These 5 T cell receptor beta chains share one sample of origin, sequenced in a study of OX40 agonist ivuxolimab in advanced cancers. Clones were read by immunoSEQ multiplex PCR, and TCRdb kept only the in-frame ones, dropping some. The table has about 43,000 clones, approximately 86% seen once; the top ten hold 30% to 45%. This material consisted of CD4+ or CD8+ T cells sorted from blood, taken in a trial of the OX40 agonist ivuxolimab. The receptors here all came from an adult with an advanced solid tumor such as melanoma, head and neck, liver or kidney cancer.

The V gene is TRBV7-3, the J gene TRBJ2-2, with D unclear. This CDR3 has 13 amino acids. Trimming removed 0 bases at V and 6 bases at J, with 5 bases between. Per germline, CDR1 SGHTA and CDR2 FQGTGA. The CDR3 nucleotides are TGTGCCAGCAGCTTAACTTTATCCGGGGAGCTGTTTTTT. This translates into CASSLTLSGELFF.

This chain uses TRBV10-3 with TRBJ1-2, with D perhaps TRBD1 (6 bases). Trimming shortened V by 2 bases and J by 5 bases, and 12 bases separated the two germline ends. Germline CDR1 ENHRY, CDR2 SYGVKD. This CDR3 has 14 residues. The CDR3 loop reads CAISEPGQRYGYTF. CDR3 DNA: TGTGCCATCAGTGAGCCCGGACAGAGGTATGGCTACACCTTC.

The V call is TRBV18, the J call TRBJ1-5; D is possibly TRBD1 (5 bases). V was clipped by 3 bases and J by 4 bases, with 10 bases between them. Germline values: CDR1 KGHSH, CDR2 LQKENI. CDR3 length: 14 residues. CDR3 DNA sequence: TGTGCCAGCTCACCCTCGGGGGGGAATCAGCCCCAGCATTTT. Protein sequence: CASSPSGGNQPQHF.

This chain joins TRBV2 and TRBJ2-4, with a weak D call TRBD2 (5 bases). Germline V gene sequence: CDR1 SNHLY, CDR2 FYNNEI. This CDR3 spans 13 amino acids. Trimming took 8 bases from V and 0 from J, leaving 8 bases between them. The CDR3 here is CASLGLAKNIQYF. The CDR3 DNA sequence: TGTGCCAGCCTCGGACTAGCCAAAAACATTCAGTACTTC. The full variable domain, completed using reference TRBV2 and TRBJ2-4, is EPEVTQTPSHQVTQMGQEVILRCVPISNHLYFYWYRQILGQKVEFLVSFYNNEISEKSEIFDDQFSVERPDGSNFTLKIRSTKLEDSAMYFCASLGLAKNIQYFGAGTRLSVL.

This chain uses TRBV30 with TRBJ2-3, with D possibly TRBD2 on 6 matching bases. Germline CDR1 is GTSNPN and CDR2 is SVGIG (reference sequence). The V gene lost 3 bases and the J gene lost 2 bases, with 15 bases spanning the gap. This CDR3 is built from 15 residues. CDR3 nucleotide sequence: TGTGCCTGGAGATCCGGGACTGAGATCACAGATACGCAGTATTTT. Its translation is CAWRSGTEITDTQYF.